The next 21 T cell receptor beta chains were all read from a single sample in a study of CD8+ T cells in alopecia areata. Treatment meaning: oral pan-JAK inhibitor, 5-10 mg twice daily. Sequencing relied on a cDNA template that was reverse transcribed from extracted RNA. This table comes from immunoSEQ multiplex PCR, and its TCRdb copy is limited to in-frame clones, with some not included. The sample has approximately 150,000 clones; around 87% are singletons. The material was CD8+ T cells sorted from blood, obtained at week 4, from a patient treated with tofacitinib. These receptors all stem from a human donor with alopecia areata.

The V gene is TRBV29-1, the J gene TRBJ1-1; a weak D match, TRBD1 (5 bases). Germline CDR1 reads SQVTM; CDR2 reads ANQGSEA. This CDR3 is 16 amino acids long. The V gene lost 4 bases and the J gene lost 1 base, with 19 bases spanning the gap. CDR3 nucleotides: TGCAGCGTTGCCGTGGGACGGCAGCCCCAGAACACTGAAGCTTTCTTT. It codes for CSVAVGRQPQNTEAFF. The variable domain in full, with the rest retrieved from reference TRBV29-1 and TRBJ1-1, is SAVISQKPSRDICQRGTSLTIQCQVDSQVTMMFWYRQQPGQSLTLIATANQGSEATYESGFVIDKFPISRPNLTFSTLTVSNMSPEDSSIYLCSVAVGRQPQNTEAFFGQGTRLTVV.

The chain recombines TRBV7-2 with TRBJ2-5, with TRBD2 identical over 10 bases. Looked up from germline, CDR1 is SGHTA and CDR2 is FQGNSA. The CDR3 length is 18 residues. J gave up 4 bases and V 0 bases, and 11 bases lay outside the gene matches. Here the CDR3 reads CASSLALRASGSLETQYF. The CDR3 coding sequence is TGTGCCAGCAGCTTAGCGCTAAGGGCTAGCGGGAGTTTAGAGACCCAGTACTTC.

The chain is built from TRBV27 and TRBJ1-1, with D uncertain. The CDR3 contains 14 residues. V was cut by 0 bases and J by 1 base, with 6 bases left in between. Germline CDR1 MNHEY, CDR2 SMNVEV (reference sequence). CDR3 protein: CASSLSDGNTEAFF. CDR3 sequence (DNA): TGTGCCAGCAGTTTATCTGACGGGAACACTGAAGCTTTCTTT.

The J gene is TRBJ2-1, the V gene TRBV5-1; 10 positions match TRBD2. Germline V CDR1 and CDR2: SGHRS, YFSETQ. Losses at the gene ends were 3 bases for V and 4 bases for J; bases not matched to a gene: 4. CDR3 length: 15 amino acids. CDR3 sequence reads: CASSYSGGQYNEQFF. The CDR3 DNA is TGCGCCAGCAGCTATAGCGGGGGGCAGTACAATGAGCAGTTCTTC.

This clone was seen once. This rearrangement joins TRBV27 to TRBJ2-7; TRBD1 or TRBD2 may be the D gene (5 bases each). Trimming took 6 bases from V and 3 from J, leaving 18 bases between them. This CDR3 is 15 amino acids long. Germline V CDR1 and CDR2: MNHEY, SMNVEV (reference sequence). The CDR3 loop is CASSREGRGLYEQYF. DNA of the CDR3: TGTGCCAGCAGCCGTGAGGGGAGAGGGCTCTACGAGCAGTACTTC.

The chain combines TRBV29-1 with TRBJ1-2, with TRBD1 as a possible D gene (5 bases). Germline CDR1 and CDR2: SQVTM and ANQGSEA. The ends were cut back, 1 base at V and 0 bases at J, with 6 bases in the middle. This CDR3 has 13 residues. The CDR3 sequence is CSVEGGANYGYTF. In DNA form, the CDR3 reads TGCAGCGTTGAAGGGGGCGCTAACTATGGCTACACCTTC.

CDR3 loop: CASSIAAVGGGYSYEQYF. The DNA for the CDR3 is TGTGCCAGTAGTATAGCCGCCGTGGGGGGGGGCTACTCCTACGAGCAGTACTTC. The chain has TRBV19 and TRBJ2-7, with a weak D call TRBD2 (7 bases). Germline V CDR1 and CDR2: LNHDA, SQIVND (reference sequence). V was clipped by 1 base and J by 0 bases, with 19 bases between them. The CDR3 is 18 residues long.

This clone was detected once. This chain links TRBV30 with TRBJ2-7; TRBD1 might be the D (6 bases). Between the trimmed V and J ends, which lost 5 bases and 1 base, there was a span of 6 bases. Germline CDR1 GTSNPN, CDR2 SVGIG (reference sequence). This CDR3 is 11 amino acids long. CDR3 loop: CAWGQSYEQYF. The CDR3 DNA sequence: TGTGCCTGGGGACAGTCCTACGAGCAGTACTTC. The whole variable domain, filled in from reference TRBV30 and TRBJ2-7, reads SQTIHQWPATLVQPVGSPLSLECTVEGTSNPNLYWYRQAAGRGLQLLFYSVGIGQISSEVPQNLSASRPQDRQFILSSKKLLLSDSGFYLCAWGQSYEQYFGPGTRLTVT.

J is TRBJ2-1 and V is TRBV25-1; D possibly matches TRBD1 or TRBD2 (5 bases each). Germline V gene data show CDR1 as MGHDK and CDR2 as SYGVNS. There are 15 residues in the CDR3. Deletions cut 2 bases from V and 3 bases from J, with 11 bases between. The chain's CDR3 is CASSERGTIYNEQFF. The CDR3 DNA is TGTGCCAGCAGTGAAAGAGGGACGATCTACAATGAGCAGTTCTTC.

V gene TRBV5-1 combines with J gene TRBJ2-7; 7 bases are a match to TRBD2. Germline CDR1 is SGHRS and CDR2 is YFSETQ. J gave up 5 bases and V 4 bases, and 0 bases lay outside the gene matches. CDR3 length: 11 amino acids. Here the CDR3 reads CASSREDEQYF. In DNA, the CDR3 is TGCGCCAGCAGCCGGGAGGACGAGCAGTACTTC.

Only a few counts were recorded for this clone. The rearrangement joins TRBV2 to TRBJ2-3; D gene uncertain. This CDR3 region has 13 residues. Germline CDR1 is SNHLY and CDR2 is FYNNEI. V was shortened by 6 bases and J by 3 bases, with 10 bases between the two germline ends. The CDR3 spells CASSRTLTDTQYF. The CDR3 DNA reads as TGTGCCAGCAGCCGCACTTTGACAGATACGCAGTATTTT.

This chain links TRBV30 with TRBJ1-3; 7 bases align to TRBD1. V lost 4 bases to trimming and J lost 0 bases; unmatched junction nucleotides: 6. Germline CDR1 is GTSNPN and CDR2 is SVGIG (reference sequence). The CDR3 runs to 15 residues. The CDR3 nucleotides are TGTGCCTGGATCGGACAGGACTCCTCTGGAAACACCATATATTTT. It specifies CAWIGQDSSGNTIYF.

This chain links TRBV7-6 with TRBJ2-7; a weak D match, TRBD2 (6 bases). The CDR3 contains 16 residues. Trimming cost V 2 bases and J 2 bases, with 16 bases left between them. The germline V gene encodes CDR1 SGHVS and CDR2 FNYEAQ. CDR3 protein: CASSLFVGGTTYEQYF. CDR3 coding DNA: TGTGCCAGCAGCTTATTTGTGGGAGGAACCACCTACGAGCAGTACTTC.

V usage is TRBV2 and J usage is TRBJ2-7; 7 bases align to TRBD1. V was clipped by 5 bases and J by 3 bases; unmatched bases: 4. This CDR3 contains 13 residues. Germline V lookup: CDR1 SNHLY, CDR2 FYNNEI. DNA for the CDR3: TGTGCCAGCAGTTCGTGGGACAGCTACGAGCAGTACTTC. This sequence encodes CASSSWDSYEQYF.

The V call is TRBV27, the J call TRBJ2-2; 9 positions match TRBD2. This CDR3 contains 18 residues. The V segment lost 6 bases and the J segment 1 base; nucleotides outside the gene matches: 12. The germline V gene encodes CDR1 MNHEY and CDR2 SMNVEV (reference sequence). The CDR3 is CASSPNIAGEGNTGELFF. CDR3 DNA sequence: TGTGCCAGCAGCCCGAATATAGCGGGAGAGGGGAACACCGGGGAGCTGTTTTTT.

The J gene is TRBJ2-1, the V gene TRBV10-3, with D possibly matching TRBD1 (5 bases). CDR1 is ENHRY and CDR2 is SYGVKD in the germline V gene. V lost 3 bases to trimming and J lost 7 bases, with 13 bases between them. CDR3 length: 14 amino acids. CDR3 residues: CAISERGNTNEQFF. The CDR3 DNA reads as TGTGCCATCAGTGAAAGGGGCAACACAAATGAGCAGTTCTTC.

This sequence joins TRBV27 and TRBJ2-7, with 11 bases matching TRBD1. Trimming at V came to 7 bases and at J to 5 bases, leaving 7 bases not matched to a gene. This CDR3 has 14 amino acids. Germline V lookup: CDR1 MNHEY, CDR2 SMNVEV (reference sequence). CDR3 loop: CASKLGQGGHEQYF. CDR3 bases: TGTGCCAGCAAACTGGGACAGGGGGGTCACGAGCAGTACTTC.

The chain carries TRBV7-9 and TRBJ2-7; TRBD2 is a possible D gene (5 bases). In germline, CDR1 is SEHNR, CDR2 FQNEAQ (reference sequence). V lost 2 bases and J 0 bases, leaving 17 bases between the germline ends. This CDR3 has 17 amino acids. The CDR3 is CASSLLGDEGRSYEQYF. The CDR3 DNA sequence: TGTGCCAGCAGCTTACTTGGAGATGAGGGCCGCTCCTACGAGCAGTACTTC.

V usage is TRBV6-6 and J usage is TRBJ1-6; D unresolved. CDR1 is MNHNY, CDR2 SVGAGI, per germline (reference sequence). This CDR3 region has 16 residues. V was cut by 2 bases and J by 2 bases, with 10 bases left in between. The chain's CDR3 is CASSYELTAYNSPLHF. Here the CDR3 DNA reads TGTGCCAGCAGTTACGAGTTGACCGCCTATAATTCACCCCTCCACTTT.

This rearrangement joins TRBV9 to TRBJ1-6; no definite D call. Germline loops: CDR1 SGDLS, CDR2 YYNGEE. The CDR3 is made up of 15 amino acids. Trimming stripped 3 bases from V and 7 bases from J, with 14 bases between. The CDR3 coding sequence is TGTGCCAGCAGCGGGCCGGGATCGGGGAATTCACCCCTCCACTTT. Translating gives CASSGPGSGNSPLHF.

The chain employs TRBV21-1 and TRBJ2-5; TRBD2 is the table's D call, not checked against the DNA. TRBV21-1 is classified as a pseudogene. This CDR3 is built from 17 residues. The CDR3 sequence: CASSKYQVKEYQETQYF. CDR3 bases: TGTGCCAGCAGCAAATACCAAGTAAAGGAGTACCAAGAGACCCAGTACTTC.